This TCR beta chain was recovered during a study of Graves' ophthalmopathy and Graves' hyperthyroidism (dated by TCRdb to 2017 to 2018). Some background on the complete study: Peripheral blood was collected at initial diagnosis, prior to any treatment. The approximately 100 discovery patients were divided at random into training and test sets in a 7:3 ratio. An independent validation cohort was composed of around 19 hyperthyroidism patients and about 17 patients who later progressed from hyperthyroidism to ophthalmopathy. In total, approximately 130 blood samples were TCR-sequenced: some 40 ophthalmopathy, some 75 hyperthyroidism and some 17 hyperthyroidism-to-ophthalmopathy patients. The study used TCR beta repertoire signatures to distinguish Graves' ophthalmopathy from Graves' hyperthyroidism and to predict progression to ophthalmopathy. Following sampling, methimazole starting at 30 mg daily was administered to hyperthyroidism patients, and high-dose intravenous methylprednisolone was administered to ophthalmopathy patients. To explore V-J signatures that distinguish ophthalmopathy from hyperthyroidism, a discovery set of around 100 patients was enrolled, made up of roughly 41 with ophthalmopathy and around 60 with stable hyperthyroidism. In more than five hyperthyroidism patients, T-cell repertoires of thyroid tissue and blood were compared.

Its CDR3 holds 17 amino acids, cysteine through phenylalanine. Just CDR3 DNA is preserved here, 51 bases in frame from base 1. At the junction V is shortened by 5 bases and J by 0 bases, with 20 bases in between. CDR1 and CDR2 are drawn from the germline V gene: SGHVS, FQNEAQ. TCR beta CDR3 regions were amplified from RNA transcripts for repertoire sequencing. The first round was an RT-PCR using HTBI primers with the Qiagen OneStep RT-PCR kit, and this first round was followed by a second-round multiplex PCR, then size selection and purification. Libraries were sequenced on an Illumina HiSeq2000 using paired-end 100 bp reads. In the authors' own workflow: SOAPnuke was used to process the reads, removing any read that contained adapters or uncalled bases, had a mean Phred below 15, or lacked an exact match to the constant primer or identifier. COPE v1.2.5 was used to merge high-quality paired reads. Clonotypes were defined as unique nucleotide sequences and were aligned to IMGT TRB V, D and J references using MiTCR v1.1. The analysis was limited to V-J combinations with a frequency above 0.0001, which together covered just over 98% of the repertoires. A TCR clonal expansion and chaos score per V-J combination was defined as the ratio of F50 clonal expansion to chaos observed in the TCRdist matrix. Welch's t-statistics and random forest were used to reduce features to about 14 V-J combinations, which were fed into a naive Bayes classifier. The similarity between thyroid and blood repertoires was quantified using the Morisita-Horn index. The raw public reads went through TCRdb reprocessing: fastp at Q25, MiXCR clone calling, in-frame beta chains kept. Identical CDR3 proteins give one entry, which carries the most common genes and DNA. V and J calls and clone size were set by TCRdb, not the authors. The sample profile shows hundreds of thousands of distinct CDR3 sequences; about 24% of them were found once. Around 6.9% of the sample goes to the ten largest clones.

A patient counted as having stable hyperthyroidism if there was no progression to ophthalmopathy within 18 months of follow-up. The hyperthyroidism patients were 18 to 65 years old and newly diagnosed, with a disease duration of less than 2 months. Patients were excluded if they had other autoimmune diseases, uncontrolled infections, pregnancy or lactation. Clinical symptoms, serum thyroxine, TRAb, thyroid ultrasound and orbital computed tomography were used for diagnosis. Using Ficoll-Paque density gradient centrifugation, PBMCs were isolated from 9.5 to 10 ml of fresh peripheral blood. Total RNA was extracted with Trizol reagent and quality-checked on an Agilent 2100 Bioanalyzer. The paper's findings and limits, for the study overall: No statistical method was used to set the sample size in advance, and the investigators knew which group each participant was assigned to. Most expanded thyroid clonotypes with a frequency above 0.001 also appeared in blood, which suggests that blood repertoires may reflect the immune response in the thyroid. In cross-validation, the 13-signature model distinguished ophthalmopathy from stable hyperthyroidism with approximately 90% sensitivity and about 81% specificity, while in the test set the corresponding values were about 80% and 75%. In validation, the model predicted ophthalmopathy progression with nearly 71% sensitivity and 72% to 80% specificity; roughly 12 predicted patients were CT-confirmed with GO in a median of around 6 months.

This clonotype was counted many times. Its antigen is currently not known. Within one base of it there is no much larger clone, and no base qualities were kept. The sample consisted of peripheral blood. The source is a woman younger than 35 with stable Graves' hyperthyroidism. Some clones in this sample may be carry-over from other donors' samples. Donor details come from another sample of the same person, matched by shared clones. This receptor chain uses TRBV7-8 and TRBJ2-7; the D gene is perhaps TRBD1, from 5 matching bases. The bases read TGTGCCAGCAGCATCATATCCAGGGTATCAAGCTCCTACGAGCAGTACTTC. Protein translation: CASSIISRVSSSYEQYF.